These 7 T cell receptor beta chains came from one sample sequenced in a study of regulatory T cells in long-lasting Graves disease. Arm-PCR of CDR3 regions and iRepertoire HTBI primers were used to build TCR beta libraries. TCRdb re-analysed the multiplex PCR reads in MiXCR, keeping a single row per CDR3 protein. This sample has 620,000 or so distinct CDR3 sequences, with roughly 16% found just once. As for time point: newly diagnosed GD, antithyroid drugs for less than 3 months. Preparation of the TCR library used RNA extracted from PBMCs. This same sample was also taken into another study, of T cells in Graves' hyperthyroidism and ophthalmopathy.

Sample: peripheral blood mononuclear cells (PBMCs), taken at new diagnosis, from a patient treated with antithyroid drugs. These receptors were taken from a woman in her 30s with Graves disease.

The genes are TRBV7-2 and TRBJ2-1, with 15 bases fitting TRBD2. The CDR3 runs to 18 residues. Germline CDR1 SGHTA, CDR2 FQGNSA. Trimming cost V 0 bases and J 7 bases; bases outside gene matches: 7. CDR3 nucleotides: TGTGCCAGCAGCTTAGCTCAGACCGGGACTAGCGGGAGGAATGAGCAGTTCTTC. Its protein product is CASSLAQTGTSGRNEQFF.

As DNA, the CDR3 is TGTGCCAGCAACGGTTGGGGGGCTCAGCCCCAGCATTTT. Translated: CASNGWGAQPQHF. The chain combines TRBV6-1 with TRBJ1-5, with D perhaps matching TRBD1 (6 bases). Germline V gene lookup returns CDR1 MNHNS and CDR2 SASEGT. The CDR3 has 13 amino acids. Trimming pared 7 bases from V and 6 bases from J, leaving 13 bases between.

This clonotype was seen more than once but under ten times. The chain employs TRBV24-1 and TRBJ2-2, with D uncertain. Germline assignment: CDR1 KGHDR and CDR2 SFDVKD. The V and J ends lost 6 bases and 3 bases respectively, with 7 bases between them. The CDR3 totals 13 residues. This CDR3 is CATSTSYTGELFF. For the CDR3, the DNA is TGTGCCACCAGTACGAGTTACACCGGGGAGCTGTTTTTT.

The gene calls are TRBV9 and TRBJ2-5; D is possibly TRBD2 (6 bases). V lost 0 bases and J lost 5, with 14 bases in between. CDR3 length equals 15 residues. Germline CDR1 reads SGDLS; CDR2 reads YYNGEE. The CDR3 loop is CASSVVLGGRETQYF. The CDR3 bases are TGTGCCAGCAGCGTAGTGTTGGGGGGTCGGGAGACCCAGTACTTC.

Points on this clonotype: With a much larger clone just one base away, this may be a read error. This chain links TRBV6-9 with TRBJ2-2, with D possibly being TRBD2 (5 bases). Germline CDR1 MNHGY, CDR2 SVAAGI. CDR3 length: 14 amino acids. CDR3 coding DNA: TGTGCCAGCAGTTACTCTGGGCTACCCGGGGAGCCGTTTTTT. This sequence encodes CASSYSGLPGEPFF.

This clonotype occurred a few times. The junction differs from germline at one of its ends, possibly a read error. V and J are TRBV7-2 and TRBJ2-1; tentatively, D is TRBD1 (5 bases). This CDR3 comprises 15 residues. Germline-derived CDR1 and CDR2 are SGHTA and FQGNSA. CDR3 DNA sequence: TGTGCCGGCAGCTTAGGGCAGGGCGTTGGCAATGAGCAGTTCTTC. Its protein product is CAGSLGQGVGNEQFF.

This clonotype occurred many times. J is TRBJ2-1 and V is TRBV7-9, with D possibly TRBD2 on 6 matching bases. The germline gives CDR1 SEHNR, CDR2 FQNEAQ (reference sequence). This CDR3 comprises 15 residues. V lost 3 bases, J lost 6 bases, and 15 bases lay in between. The CDR3 sequence is CASSFERGRSNEQFF. The CDR3 DNA follows: TGTGCCAGCAGCTTCGAACGGGGGAGAAGCAATGAGCAGTTCTTC.